This T cell receptor (beta chain) was sequenced for a study of T-cell reconstitution after alpha-beta-depleted transplantation in children. A TCRbeta library incorporating unique molecular identifiers was prepared. TCRdb analysed the PCR reads with MiXCR anew, one entry per CDR3 protein. The top ten clones hold about 5.6% of a sample with 490,000 or so distinct CDR3 sequences, approximately 12% of them seen once. Germline loops: CDR1 DFQATT, CDR2 SNEGSKA (reference sequence). V trimming: 3 bases; J trimming: 5 bases; junction bases outside the gene matches: 5. The CDR3 is 14 residues long. The clonotype comes from a human donor who donated a stem cell graft to a child with combined immunodeficiency. This rearrangement joins TRBV20-1 to TRBJ1-4, with 8 bases fitting TRBD1. Material: PBMCs from the stem cell graft donor, obtained from the stem cell graft. The CDR3: CSARPGGPNEKLFF. The CDR3 nucleotides are TGCAGTGCTAGGCCAGGGGGCCCCAATGAAAAACTGTTTTTT.